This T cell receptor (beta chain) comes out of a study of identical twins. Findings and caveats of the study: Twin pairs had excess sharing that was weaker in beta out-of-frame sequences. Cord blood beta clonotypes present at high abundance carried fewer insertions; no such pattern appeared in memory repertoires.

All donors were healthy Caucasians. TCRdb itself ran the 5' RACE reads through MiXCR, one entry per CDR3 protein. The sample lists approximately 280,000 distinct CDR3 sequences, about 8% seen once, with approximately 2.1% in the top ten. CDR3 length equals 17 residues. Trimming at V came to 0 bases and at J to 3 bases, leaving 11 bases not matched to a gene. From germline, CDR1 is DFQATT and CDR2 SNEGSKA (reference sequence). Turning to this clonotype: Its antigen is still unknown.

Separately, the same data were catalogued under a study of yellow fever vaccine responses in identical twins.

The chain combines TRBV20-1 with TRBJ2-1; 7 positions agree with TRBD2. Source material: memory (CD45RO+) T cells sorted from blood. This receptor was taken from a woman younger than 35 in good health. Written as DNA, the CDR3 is TGCAGTGCTAGAGATTATGGGACTAAGGCCCTCTACAATGAGCAGTTCTTC. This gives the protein CSARDYGTKALYNEQFF.